This TCR beta chain was found in a study of Ad26.COV2.S vaccination and SARS-CoV-2 variants. Study context: Into the muscle, Ad26.COV2.S was dosed once or twice, 56 days apart.

The CDR3 is 17 amino acids. Trimming removed 7 bases at V and 0 bases at J, with 18 bases between. The germline CDR1 and CDR2 sequences are MDHEN and SYDVKM. Generated by immunoSEQ multiplex PCR, the TCRdb table keeps only in-frame clones and is missing some. The data hold under 550,000 clones, with around 90% observed a single time. Treatment here: over 15 received Ad26.COV2.S at low or high dose, single or two shots; about 5 received placebo; per-sample allocation not given. On day 63 after the first injection, vaccine and placebo recipients gave samples. The specimen was peripheral blood, collected in a trial of Ad26.COV2.S vaccine versus placebo. The sequence was collected from a person aged 18-60 years who received the Ad26.COV2.S COVID-19 vaccine or a placebo. V is TRBV28 and J is TRBJ1-4; possibly TRBD1 for D (6 bases). CDR3 sequence: CASTPMDSHATNEKLFF. The CDR3, as DNA: TGTGCCAGCACCCCAATGGACAGCCATGCAACTAATGAAAAACTGTTTTTT.